This is a list of T cell receptor beta chains from one sample in a study of T cells in Graves' hyperthyroidism and ophthalmopathy. TCRdb passed the multiplex PCR reads through MiXCR, listing each CDR3 protein once. The data contain under 550,000 distinct CDR3 sequences, roughly 13% of them seen just once; the ten biggest clones take up more than 4.5%. Sequencing was performed on blood. These receptors originate from a woman younger than 35 with Graves' hyperthyroidism. The CDR3 runs from the conserved cysteine through the conserved F or W. A D gene is named only where the DNA matches it firmly. Expanded clones are given a class, and other clones once, few, many or no size at all.

v_call: TRBV20-1; clone_size: many; j_call: TRBJ1-1; d_call: -; cdr3_aa: CSARISADMNTEAFF
v_call: TRBV30; clone_size: few; j_call: TRBJ1-1; d_call: -; cdr3_aa: CAWSVLGETEAFF
v_call: TRBV10-2; clone_size: -; j_call: TRBJ2-1; d_call: -; cdr3_aa: CASSLPPGFYNEQFF
v_call: TRBV9; clone_size: -; j_call: TRBJ2-3; d_call: TRBD2; cdr3_aa: CASSVYGTSGKGTDTQYF
v_call: TRBV12-3/TRBV12-4; clone_size: many; j_call: TRBJ2-7; d_call: TRBD2; cdr3_aa: CASSSTSGNYEQYF
v_call: TRBV28; clone_size: many; j_call: TRBJ1-1; d_call: -; cdr3_aa: CASSFAGDTEAFF
v_call: TRBV9; clone_size: few; j_call: TRBJ1-1; d_call: TRBD1; cdr3_aa: CASSVGTGPTEAFF
v_call: TRBV11-2; clone_size: -; j_call: TRBJ1-5; d_call: -; cdr3_aa: CASSWAGNQPQHF
v_call: TRBV12-3/TRBV12-4; clone_size: many; j_call: TRBJ2-5; d_call: TRBD2; cdr3_aa: CASSPLAGEGSQETQYF
v_call: TRBV5-4; clone_size: many; j_call: TRBJ1-1; d_call: -; cdr3_aa: CASSLRGADTEAFF
v_call: TRBV27; clone_size: few; j_call: TRBJ2-2; d_call: TRBD2; cdr3_aa: CASRGLLAVNGELFF
v_call: TRBV11-2; clone_size: many; j_call: TRBJ2-5; d_call: -; cdr3_aa: CASSFGSMGLETQYF
v_call: TRBV28; clone_size: many; j_call: TRBJ2-1; d_call: -; cdr3_aa: CASSRRARYNEQFF
v_call: TRBV7-9; clone_size: many; j_call: TRBJ2-3; d_call: TRBD2; cdr3_aa: CASSLVSGTTDTQYF
v_call: TRBV28; clone_size: many; j_call: TRBJ1-3; d_call: -; cdr3_aa: CASEDSGNTIYF
v_call: TRBV24-1; clone_size: many; j_call: TRBJ2-7; d_call: TRBD1; cdr3_aa: CATSDSSGTGSDEQYF
v_call: TRBV5-1; clone_size: many; j_call: TRBJ2-7; d_call: TRBD1; cdr3_aa: CASSSGTGIYEQYF
v_call: TRBV5-6; clone_size: many; j_call: TRBJ1-1; d_call: TRBD1; cdr3_aa: CASSSRGAGRMNTEAFF
v_call: TRBV28; clone_size: many; j_call: TRBJ2-1; d_call: TRBD1; cdr3_aa: CASSLQGAYLEQFF
v_call: TRBV20-1; clone_size: -; j_call: TRBJ1-5; d_call: -; cdr3_aa: CSAKHSNQPQHF
v_call: TRBV6-1; clone_size: few; j_call: TRBJ2-5; d_call: TRBD2; cdr3_aa: CASAPGLAGSGQETQYF
v_call: TRBV19; clone_size: few; j_call: TRBJ2-7; d_call: -; cdr3_aa: CASSATGSYEQYF
v_call: TRBV28; clone_size: -; j_call: TRBJ1-2; d_call: -; cdr3_aa: CASSSPGPVGYTF
v_call: TRBV7-2; clone_size: -; j_call: TRBJ1-6; d_call: -; cdr3_aa: CASSLVLHLNSPLHF
v_call: TRBV4-1; clone_size: many; j_call: TRBJ1-5; d_call: -; cdr3_aa: CASSQDSFNQPQHF
v_call: TRBV6-1; clone_size: many; j_call: TRBJ1-5; d_call: TRBD1; cdr3_aa: CASSESGPRQGVNQPQHF
v_call: TRBV12-3/TRBV12-4; clone_size: few; j_call: TRBJ2-5; d_call: TRBD1; cdr3_aa: CASSSSRTGGAETQYF
v_call: TRBV27; clone_size: many; j_call: TRBJ2-7; d_call: TRBD2; cdr3_aa: CASSSLGLAVVGEQYF
v_call: TRBV6-1; clone_size: many; j_call: TRBJ2-7; d_call: -; cdr3_aa: CASSEISGHVAYEQYF
v_call: TRBV2; clone_size: many; j_call: TRBJ1-4; d_call: -; cdr3_aa: CASSGQLANEKLFF
v_call: TRBV7-9; clone_size: -; j_call: TRBJ2-1; d_call: TRBD2; cdr3_aa: CASSPSGLASNEQFF
v_call: TRBV20-1; clone_size: many; j_call: TRBJ2-7; d_call: TRBD2; cdr3_aa: CSARDLEMGGGFSYEQYF
v_call: TRBV28; clone_size: many; j_call: TRBJ1-5; d_call: -; cdr3_aa: CASSLTWQPQHF
v_call: TRBV27; clone_size: -; j_call: TRBJ2-5; d_call: TRBD2; cdr3_aa: CASSRRLAGGPGTQYF
v_call: TRBV18; clone_size: many; j_call: TRBJ1-1; d_call: -; cdr3_aa: CASSTGRGSANTEAFF
v_call: TRBV7-8; clone_size: many; j_call: TRBJ2-5; d_call: TRBD1; cdr3_aa: CASRRDRGAETQYF
v_call: TRBV6-1; clone_size: few; j_call: TRBJ2-3; d_call: TRBD2; cdr3_aa: CASSEDGREIFADTQYF
v_call: TRBV4-1; clone_size: many; j_call: TRBJ2-1; d_call: -; cdr3_aa: CASSQGVYNEQFF
v_call: TRBV7-9; clone_size: many; j_call: TRBJ2-1; d_call: TRBD1; cdr3_aa: CASSQGGQALYNEQFF
v_call: TRBV3-1; clone_size: many; j_call: TRBJ2-7; d_call: TRBD2; cdr3_aa: CASSLGVAGAYEQYF
v_call: TRBV27; clone_size: many; j_call: TRBJ2-1; d_call: TRBD2; cdr3_aa: CASSSPSGRRNEQFF
v_call: TRBV10-1; clone_size: few; j_call: TRBJ2-1; d_call: TRBD2; cdr3_aa: CASSESRSGTSGRVSLNEQFF
v_call: TRBV6-1; clone_size: -; j_call: TRBJ2-3; d_call: TRBD2; cdr3_aa: CASSVMSGGTDTQYF